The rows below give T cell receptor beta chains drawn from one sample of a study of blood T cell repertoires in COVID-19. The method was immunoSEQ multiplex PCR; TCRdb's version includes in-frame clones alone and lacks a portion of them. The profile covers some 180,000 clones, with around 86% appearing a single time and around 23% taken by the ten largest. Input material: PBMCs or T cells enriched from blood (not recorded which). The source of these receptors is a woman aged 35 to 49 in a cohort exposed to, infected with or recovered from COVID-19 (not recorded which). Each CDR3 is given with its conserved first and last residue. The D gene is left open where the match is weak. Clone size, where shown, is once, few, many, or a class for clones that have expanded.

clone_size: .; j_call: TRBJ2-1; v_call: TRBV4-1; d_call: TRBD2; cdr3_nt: TGCGCCAGCAGCCTAAGCCTGGAGCGGGAGGTAGGGTCCTACAATGAGCAGTTCTTC; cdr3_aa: CASSLSLEREVGSYNEQFF
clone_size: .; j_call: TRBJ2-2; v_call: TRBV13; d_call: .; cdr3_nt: TGTGCCAGCAGCCCAGAGGGTTTTCAGCACACCGGGGAGCTGTTTTTT; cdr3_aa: CASSPEGFQHTGELFF
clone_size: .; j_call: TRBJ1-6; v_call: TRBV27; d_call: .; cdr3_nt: TGTGCCAGCAGGGACAGAATCAATAATTCACCCCTCCACTTT; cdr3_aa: CASRDRINNSPLHF
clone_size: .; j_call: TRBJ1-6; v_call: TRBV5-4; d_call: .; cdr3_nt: TGTGCCAGCAGCTTGTCGGGAGGTTCACCCCTCCACTTT; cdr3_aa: CASSLSGGSPLHF
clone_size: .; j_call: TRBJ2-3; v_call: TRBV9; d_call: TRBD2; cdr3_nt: TGTGCCAGCAGCGGGACTAGCGGGGGGAAGAGCACAGATACGCAGTATTTT; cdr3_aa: CASSGTSGGKSTDTQYF
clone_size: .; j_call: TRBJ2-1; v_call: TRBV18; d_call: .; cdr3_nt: TGTGCCAGCTCACCACCCGTCCAGTCCTACAATGAGCAGTTCTTC; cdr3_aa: CASSPPVQSYNEQFF
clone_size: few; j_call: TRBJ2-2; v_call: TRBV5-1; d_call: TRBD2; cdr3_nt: TGCGCCAGCAGCGGCGGGACTAGCGCCTACACCGGGGAGCTGTTTTTT; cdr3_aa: CASSGGTSAYTGELFF
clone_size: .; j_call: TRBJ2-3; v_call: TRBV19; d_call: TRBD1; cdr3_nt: TGTGCCAGTATTGGGGACAGGGAGGCAGATACGCAGTATTTT; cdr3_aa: CASIGDREADTQYF
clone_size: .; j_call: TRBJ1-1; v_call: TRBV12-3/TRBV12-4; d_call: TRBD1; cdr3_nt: TGTGCCAGCATCGGACAGGAACCTGAAGCTTTCTTT; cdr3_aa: CASIGQEPEAFF
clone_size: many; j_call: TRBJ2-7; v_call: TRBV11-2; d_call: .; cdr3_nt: TGTGCCAGCAGCTCCGAATACGGACAGTCCTACGAGCAGTACTTC; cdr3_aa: CASSSEYGQSYEQYF
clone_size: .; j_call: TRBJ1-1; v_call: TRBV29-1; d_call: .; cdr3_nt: TGCAGCGGTGGCCGGGACATCGGCACTGAAGCTTTCTTT; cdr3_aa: CSGGRDIGTEAFF
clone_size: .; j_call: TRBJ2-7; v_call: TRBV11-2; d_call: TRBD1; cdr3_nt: TGTGCCAGCAGCTCCCCATTGCTCGACAGGGGGCCCCCCTACGAGCAGTACTTC; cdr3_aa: CASSSPLLDRGPPYEQYF
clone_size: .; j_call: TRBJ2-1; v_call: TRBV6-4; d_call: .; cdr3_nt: TGTGCCAGCAGTGACACTCTGACTAGTGAGCAGTTCTTC; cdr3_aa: CASSDTLTSEQFF
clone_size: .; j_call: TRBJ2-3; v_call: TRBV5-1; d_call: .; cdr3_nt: TGCGCCAGCAGCTTGGTTGGGGGGGCCGTCACAGATACGCAGTATTTT; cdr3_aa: CASSLVGGAVTDTQYF
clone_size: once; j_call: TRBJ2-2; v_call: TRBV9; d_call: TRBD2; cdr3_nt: TGTGCCAGCAGCCCCCGCCAACGACTAGCGGGAGTTACGAACACCGGGGAGCTGTTTTTT; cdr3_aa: CASSPRQRLAGVTNTGELFF
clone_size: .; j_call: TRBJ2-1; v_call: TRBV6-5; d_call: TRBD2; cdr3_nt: TGTGCCAGCCCTGGACTAGCGGGTGCCTACAATGAGCAGTTCTTC; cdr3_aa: CASPGLAGAYNEQFF
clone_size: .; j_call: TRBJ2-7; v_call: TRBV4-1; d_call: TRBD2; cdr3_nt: TGCGCCAGCAGCCAAGGTCCCCGCGGGGGGGCCTCCGAGCAGTACTTC; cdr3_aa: CASSQGPRGGASEQYF
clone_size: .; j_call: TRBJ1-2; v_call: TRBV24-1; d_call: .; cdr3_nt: TGTGCCACCAGTGATTCCAATTACTATAATACAGGGTTCCATGGCTACACCTTC; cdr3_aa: CATSDSNYYNTGFHGYTF
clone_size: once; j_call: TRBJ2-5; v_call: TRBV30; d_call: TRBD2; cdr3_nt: TGTGCCTGCTGGCTCACAAGGACGGGAGGGACCCAGTACTTC; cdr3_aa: CACWLTRTGGTQYF
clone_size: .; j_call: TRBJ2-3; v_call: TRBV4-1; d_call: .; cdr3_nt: TGCGCCAGCAGCCAAGGCGGCGTTTATACGCAGTATTTT; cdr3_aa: CASSQGGVYTQYF
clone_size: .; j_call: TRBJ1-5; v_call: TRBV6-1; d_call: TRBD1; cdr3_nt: TGTGCCAGCAGTGAAAGAACAGGGGGCAGGGGCAATCAGCCCCAGCATTTT; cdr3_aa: CASSERTGGRGNQPQHF
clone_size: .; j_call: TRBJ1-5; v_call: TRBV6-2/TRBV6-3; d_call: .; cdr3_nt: TGTGCCAGCAGTTACGAGGCCAGCCAGCCCCAGCATTTT; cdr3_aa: CASSYEASQPQHF
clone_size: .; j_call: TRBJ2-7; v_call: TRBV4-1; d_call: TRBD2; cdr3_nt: TGCGCCAGCAGCCAAGTCACTAGCGGGCGCTACGAGCAGTACTTC; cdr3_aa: CASSQVTSGRYEQYF
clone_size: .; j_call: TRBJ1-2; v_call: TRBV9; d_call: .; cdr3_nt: TGTGCCAGCAGGGATACTCAGGGGTCCTATGGCTACACCTTC; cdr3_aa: CASRDTQGSYGYTF
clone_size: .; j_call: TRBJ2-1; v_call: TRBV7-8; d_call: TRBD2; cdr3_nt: TGTGCCAGCAGCCAGACTAGCGGAACCTACAATGAGCAGTTCTTC; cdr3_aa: CASSQTSGTYNEQFF
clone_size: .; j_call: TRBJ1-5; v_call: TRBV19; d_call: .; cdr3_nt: TGTGCCAGTATTCCGACTCCCCCCCAGCATTTT; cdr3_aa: CASIPTPPQHF
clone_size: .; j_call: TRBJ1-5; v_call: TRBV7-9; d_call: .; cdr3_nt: TGTGCCAGCAGCTTAGCAGGTGCGGGTCAGCCCCAGCATTTT; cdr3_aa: CASSLAGAGQPQHF
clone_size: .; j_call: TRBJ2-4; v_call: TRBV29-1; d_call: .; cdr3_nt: TGCAGCGTCGGGGACCCCAGGGGTGCCAAAAACATTCAGTACTTC; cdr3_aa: CSVGDPRGAKNIQYF
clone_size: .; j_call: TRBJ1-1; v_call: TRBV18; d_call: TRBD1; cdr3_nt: TGTGCCAGCTCACCCTGGACAGGGTTGAACACTGAAGCTTTCTTT; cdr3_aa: CASSPWTGLNTEAFF
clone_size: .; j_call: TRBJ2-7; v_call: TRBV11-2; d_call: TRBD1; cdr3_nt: TGTGCCAGCAGCTCAGGACAGGGAAACTACGAGCAGTACTTC; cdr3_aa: CASSSGQGNYEQYF
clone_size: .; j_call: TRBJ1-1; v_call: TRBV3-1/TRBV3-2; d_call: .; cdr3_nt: TGTGCCAGCAGCCAAGATCAGGGGTCCGGGGAAGCTTTCTTT; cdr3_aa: CASSQDQGSGEAFF